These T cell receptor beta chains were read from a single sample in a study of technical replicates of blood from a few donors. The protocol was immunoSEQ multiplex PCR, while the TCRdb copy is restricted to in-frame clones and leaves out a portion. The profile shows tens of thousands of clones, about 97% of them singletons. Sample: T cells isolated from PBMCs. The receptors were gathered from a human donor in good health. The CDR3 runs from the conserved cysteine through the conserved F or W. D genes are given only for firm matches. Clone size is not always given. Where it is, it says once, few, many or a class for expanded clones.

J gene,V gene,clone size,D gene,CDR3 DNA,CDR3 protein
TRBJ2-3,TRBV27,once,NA,TGTGCCAGCAAATTCACAGGGAGCACAGATACGCAGTATTTT,CASKFTGSTDTQYF
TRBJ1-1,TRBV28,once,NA,TGTGCCAGCAGTTTACACGGGGGAGGGGGCACTGAAGCTTTCTTT,CASSLHGGGGTEAFF
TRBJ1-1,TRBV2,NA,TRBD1,TGTGCCAGCAACTGGGACAGGGTGAACACTGAAGCTTTCTTT,CASNWDRVNTEAFF
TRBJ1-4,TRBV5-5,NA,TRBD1,TGTGCCAGCAGCCTGGGTCCGAACAGGGGGTCAACTAATGAAAAACTGTTTTTT,CASSLGPNRGSTNEKLFF
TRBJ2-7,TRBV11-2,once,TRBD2,TGTGCCAGCAGCTTCCTTAGCGGGCCCTACGAGCAGTACTTC,CASSFLSGPYEQYF
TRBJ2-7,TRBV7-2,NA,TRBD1,TGTGCCAGCAGCTTCAGCCGAACAGGGGTTAACGAGCAGTACTTC,CASSFSRTGVNEQYF
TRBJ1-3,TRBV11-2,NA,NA,TGTGCCAGCAGCTTAGGATCAGGCTCTGGAAACACCATATATTTT,CASSLGSGSGNTIYF
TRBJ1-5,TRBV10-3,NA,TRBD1,TGTGCCATCAGTGATTCAGGGGGGAATCAGCCCCAGCATTTT,CAISDSGGNQPQHF
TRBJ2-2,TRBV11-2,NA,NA,TGTGCCAGCACCCCTGAGGGCGGAGGCACCGGGGAGCTGTTTTTT,CASTPEGGGTGELFF
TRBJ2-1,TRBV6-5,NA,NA,TGTGCCAGCAGTTACTCGACAGCATCCTACAATGAGCAGTTCTTC,CASSYSTASYNEQFF
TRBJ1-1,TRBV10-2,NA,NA,TGCGCCAGCAGTGGAACAGACAACCCTGATGAAGCTTTCTTT,CASSGTDNPDEAFF
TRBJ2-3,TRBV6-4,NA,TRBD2,TGTGCCAGCAAAGCGGGAGGGCCAACAGATACGCAGTATTTT,CASKAGGPTDTQYF
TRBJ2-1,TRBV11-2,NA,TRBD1,TGTGCCAGCAGCTTGACAGGGGGTAATGAGCAGTTCTTC,CASSLTGGNEQFF
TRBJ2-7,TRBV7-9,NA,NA,TGTGCCAGCAGCTTAAGCTCATCCTACGAGCAGTACTTC,CASSLSSSYEQYF
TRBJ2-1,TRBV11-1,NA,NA,TGTGCCAGCGTGGCAGGAACCTACAATGAGCAGTTCTTC,CASVAGTYNEQFF
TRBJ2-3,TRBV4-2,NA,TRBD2,TGTGCCAGCAGCCAACTAGCGGGAGTTGCAGATACGCAGTATTTT,CASSQLAGVADTQYF
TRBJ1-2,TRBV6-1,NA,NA,TGTGCCAGCAGTGAAGTCCGGGGGGTAGGCTACACCTTC,CASSEVRGVGYTF
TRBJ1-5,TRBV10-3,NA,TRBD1,TGTGCCATCAGTTCTTCCGGGACAGGTTATCAGCCCCAGCATTTT,CAISSSGTGYQPQHF
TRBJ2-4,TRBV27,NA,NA,TGTGCCAGCAGTTCCTCTTGGGACACCTACAAAAACATTCAGTACTTC,CASSSSWDTYKNIQYF
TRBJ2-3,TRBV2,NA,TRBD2,TGTGCCAGCAGCGCCAATTTTGGGACTAGCGGGATCACAGATACGCAGTATTTT,CASSANFGTSGITDTQYF
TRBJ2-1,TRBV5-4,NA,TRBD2,TGTGCCAGCAGCTTGGGAGCGGGAGGGTGGTATGAGCAGTTCTTC,CASSLGAGGWYEQFF
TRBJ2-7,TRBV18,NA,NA,TGTGCCAGCTCACCGGGCCAGACCTACGAGCAGTACTTC,CASSPGQTYEQYF
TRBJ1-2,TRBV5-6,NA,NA,TGTGCCAGCAGCTTGGAGGGTAACAGGGTAGGCTATGGCTACACCTTC,CASSLEGNRVGYGYTF
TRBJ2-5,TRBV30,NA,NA,TGTGCCTGGAGTGTGGCCAGGGAAGAGACCCAGTACTTC,CAWSVAREETQYF
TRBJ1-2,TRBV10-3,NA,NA,TGTGCCATCAGTGAGTCAGGAGTCTATGGCTACACCTTC,CAISESGVYGYTF
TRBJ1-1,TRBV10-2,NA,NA,TGCGCCAGCAGGCGGGACCCCCGAATGAACACTGAAGCTTTCTTT,CASRRDPRMNTEAFF
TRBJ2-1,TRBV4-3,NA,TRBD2,TGCGCCAGCAGCCAAGTACTAGCGGCCACCACCCCCAATGAGCAGTTCTTC,CASSQVLAATTPNEQFF
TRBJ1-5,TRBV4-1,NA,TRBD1,TGCGCCAGCAGCCAAGAATGGACAGGGCGTCAGCCCCAGCATTTT,CASSQEWTGRQPQHF